Included here is one T cell receptor (beta chain) sequence, with context. V was clipped by 5 bases and J by 4 bases; unmatched bases: 9. The CDR3 is 15 residues long. Germline V gene sequence: CDR1 SGHTA, CDR2 FQGNSA. This record comes from a study of blood T cell repertoires in COVID-19. At the level of the study: Whether acute or convalescent, the COVID-19 samples came from the United States, Italy and Spain. The analysed material was cDNA or gDNA that came from T cells, B-cell-depleted T cells, or PBMCs.

The authors' processing: Amplifying reference gene primers gave estimates of nucleated cell counts. Produced via immunoSEQ multiplex PCR; TCRdb's table is partial and in-frame only. V and J calls plus clone size are reproduced from that table; the DNA served to infer D and trimming. The data contain 300,000 to 400,000 clones, approximately 87% of them singletons. This clonotype originated in a woman aged 45-60 years who had recovered from COVID-19. The sample taken for sequencing was peripheral blood. V and J are TRBV7-2 and TRBJ2-5; 8 positions match TRBD2. The CDR3 region is CASSPGGAGGETQYF. As DNA, the CDR3 is TGTGCCAGCAGCCCGGGAGGGGCTGGGGGAGAGACCCAGTACTTC.